The clone carrying this T cell receptor beta chain was counted at least ten times. Then a second PCR, running roughly 7 to 11 cycles, was carried out with a sample-barcoded 5' primer and a J-beta primer mix. TCRdb re-called the 5' RACE reads through MiXCR, storing one row per CDR3 protein. The repertoire includes 1.8 million or so distinct CDR3 sequences, about two fifths of them detected once, and under 25% sits in the top ten. This record belongs to a study of blood T cells in healthy people across ages. Trimming shortened V by 6 bases and J by 2 bases, and 14 bases separated the two germline ends. The germline gives CDR1 MDHEN, CDR2 SYDVKM. This CDR3 has 14 amino acids.

V and J are TRBV28 and TRBJ2-7; D possibly corresponds to TRBD1 (5 bases). The TCR was taken from a human donor in good health. The specimen sequenced was blood. DNA for the CDR3: TGTGCCAGCAGCAACCCGACAGCTCCCTACGAGCAGTACTTC. Residues: CASSNPTAPYEQYF.